These 9 T cell receptor beta chains were sequenced from one sample in a study of blood T cell repertoires in COVID-19. TCRdb keeps only in-frame clones here, not all; method: immunoSEQ multiplex PCR. The sample has some 55,000 clones; approximately 90% are singletons. Sequenced sample: peripheral blood. These receptors were obtained from a middle-aged woman with active COVID-19.

The chain is built from TRBV6-2 or TRBV6-3 and TRBJ1-4; TRBD1 agrees at 9 bases. The CDR3 has 15 amino acids. In germline, CDR1 is MNHEY, CDR2 SVGEGT. Trimming cost V 1 base and J 6 bases; bases outside gene matches: 3. The CDR3 is CASSYWGQGHEKLFF. CDR3 DNA: TGTGCCAGCAGTTACTGGGGACAGGGTCATGAAAAACTGTTTTTT.

J is TRBJ2-2 and V is TRBV5-4; 9 bases match TRBD2. This CDR3 is built from 16 residues. Germline CDR1 SGHNT, CDR2 YYREEE (reference sequence). V gave up 5 bases and J gave up 7 bases; unmatched junction bases: 12. CDR3 residues: CASSSGTSRSGGELFF. The DNA of the CDR3 is TGTGCCAGCAGTTCCGGGACTAGCCGATCGGGCGGGGAGCTGTTTTTT. Using reference TRBV5-4 and TRBJ2-2 for the parts outside the CDR3, the full variable domain is ETGVTQSPTHLIKTRGQQVTLRCSSQSGHNTVSWYQQALGQGPQFIFQYYREEENGRGNFPPRFSGLQFPNYSSELNVNALELDDSALYLCASSSGTSRSGGELFFGEGSRLTVL.

The V call is TRBV7-3, the J call TRBJ2-1, with a weak D call TRBD2 (5 bases). Trimming took 3 bases from V and 9 from J, leaving 9 bases between them. This CDR3 is 12 amino acids long. Germline V gene data show CDR1 as SGHTA and CDR2 as FQGTGA. In DNA, the CDR3 is TGTGCCAGCAGCTTTCAGGCGGGTGAGCAGTTCTTC. Translated, it gives CASSFQAGEQFF.

The chain joins TRBV25-1 to TRBJ1-2, with 7 bases identical to TRBD1. Germline loops: CDR1 MGHDK, CDR2 SYGVNS. The CDR3 loop spans 14 amino acids. V trimming: 1 base; J trimming: 8 bases; junction bases outside the gene matches: 7. CDR3 nucleotides: TGTGCCAGCAGTGAATTGGGGACAGAGGGGGGCTACACCTTC. Translation gives CASSELGTEGGYTF.

This clone was seen just once. This chain connects TRBV2 to TRBJ2-3; D may be TRBD1 (6 bases). This CDR3 comprises 12 residues. The germline V and J ends were trimmed by 6 bases and 5 bases, with 9 bases remaining between them. The germline V gene has CDR1 SNHLY and CDR2 FYNNEI. CDR3 loop: CASRGHGDTQYF. DNA for the CDR3: TGTGCCAGCAGGGGACATGGAGATACGCAGTATTTT.

J is TRBJ2-7 and V is TRBV7-2, with 12 positions matching TRBD2. This CDR3 is built from 16 residues. J was trimmed by 2 bases and V by 0 bases; bases with no gene match: 2. From germline, CDR1 is SGHTA and CDR2 FQGNSA. The CDR3 nucleotides read TGTGCCAGCAGCTTAGCGGCTAGCGGGGGGGCCTACGAGCAGTACTTC. Translation gives CASSLAASGGAYEQYF.

CDR3: CAWAPIGVNTEAFF. The CDR3 nucleotides are TGTGCCTGGGCCCCGATAGGGGTGAACACTGAAGCTTTCTTT. The chain combines TRBV30 with TRBJ1-1; D perhaps matches TRBD1 (5 bases). V was pared by 5 bases and J by 0 bases, with 13 bases between. The CDR3 length is 14 residues. Germline V gives CDR1 GTSNPN, CDR2 SVGIG (reference sequence).

The table lists this clone with a few counts. This sequence joins TRBV7-2 and TRBJ2-7, with 9 bases identical to TRBD2. This CDR3 contains 15 residues. Looked up from germline, CDR1 is SGHTA and CDR2 is FQGNSA. The V gene end was trimmed by 0 bases and the J gene end by 4 bases; junction bases not matched to a gene: 4. CDR3: CASSLAGGGVYEQYF. The CDR3 DNA reads as TGTGCCAGCAGCTTAGCTGGCGGGGGGGTATACGAGCAGTACTTC. Drawing the rest from reference TRBV7-2 and TRBJ2-7, the complete variable domain is GAGVSQSPSNKVTEKGKDVELRCDPISGHTALYWYRQSLGQGLEFLIYFQGNSAPDKSGLPSDRFSAERTGGSVSTLTIQRTQQEDSAVYLCASSLAGGGVYEQYFGPGTRLTVT.

This chain uses TRBV7-8 with TRBJ2-2; D perhaps matches TRBD1 (5 bases). CDR1 is SGHVS and CDR2 is FQNEAQ in the germline V gene. Trimming shortened V by 2 bases and J by 7 bases, and 17 bases separated the two germline ends. This CDR3 has 16 residues. In DNA, the CDR3 is TGTGCCAGCAGCTTACCTCCCCAAGCAGGGCTCGGGGAGCTGTTTTTT. It specifies CASSLPPQAGLGELFF.